The 30 T cell receptor beta chains in this list originate from one sample, sequenced in a study of T cells in Graves' hyperthyroidism and ophthalmopathy. Amplification targeted TCR beta CDR3 regions from RNA transcripts. During a first-round RT-PCR of the TCR CDR3, the HTBI primer set was used. TCRdb re-analysed the multiplex PCR reads in MiXCR, keeping a single row per CDR3 protein. The table has around 800,000 distinct CDR3 sequences, roughly 40% seen once. What was sequenced was blood. Every receptor here comes from a man aged 18 to 35 with Graves' hyperthyroidism.

A remark on this clonotype: A read error may account for a junction end that differs from germline. The chain uses TRBV7-2 and TRBJ2-7; weak D call: TRBD2 (5 bases). The CDR3 runs 18 residues. Germline V gene sequence: CDR1 SGHTA, CDR2 FQGNSA. DNA of the CDR3: TGCGCCAGCAGCCAAGAACCCCAGATGGCTAGCCGATCCTACGAGCAGTACTTC. The encoded protein is CASSQEPQMASRSYEQYF.

This clonotype was detected many times. In DNA form, the CDR3 reads TGTGCCACCAAGGCGGGCGGAACTAATGAAAAACTGTTTTTT. It codes for CATKAGGTNEKLFF. The chain has TRBV15 and TRBJ1-4, with D hard to call. In germline, CDR1 is LNHNV, CDR2 YYDKDF (reference sequence). This CDR3 contains 14 residues. V was clipped by 7 bases and J by 1 base, with 10 bases between them.

This clonotype occurred many times. The V call is TRBV15, the J call TRBJ2-5, with D possibly matching TRBD2 (5 bases). The CDR3 has 13 residues. The germline gives CDR1 LNHNV, CDR2 YYDKDF (reference sequence). V was cut by 3 bases and J by 7 bases, with 12 bases left in between. DNA for the CDR3: TGTGCCACCAGCAGCGTCTTCGAGGGGACCCAGTACTTC. This gives the protein CATSSVFEGTQYF.

This clonotype has a count of ten or more. The rearrangement joins TRBV20-1 to TRBJ2-7; 8 bases are a match to TRBD1. Trimming removed 3 bases from V and 3 bases from J; junction bases left unmatched: 7. The V gene's germline CDR1 is DFQATT and CDR2 SNEGSKA (reference sequence). The CDR3 runs to 14 residues. CDR3 amino acids: CSARGTGDYYEQYF. CDR3 sequence (DNA): TGCAGTGCTAGGGGGACAGGAGATTACTACGAGCAGTACTTC.

V is TRBV20-1 and J is TRBJ1-2; no firm D call. The V end was cut by 3 bases, the J end by 8 bases, with 10 bases between. CDR1 and CDR2 from the germline V gene are DFQATT and SNEGSKA (reference sequence). The CDR3 sequence is 11 residues long. CDR3: CSASVTSGYTF. In DNA, the CDR3 is TGCAGTGCTAGTGTAACAAGCGGCTACACCTTC.

The genes are TRBV29-1 and TRBJ2-5, with 7 bases identical to TRBD2. Germline V gives CDR1 SQVTM, CDR2 ANQGSEA. This CDR3 comprises 12 residues. J was trimmed by 5 bases and V by 6 bases; bases with no gene match: 6. The CDR3 nucleotides read TGCAGCGTCTGTGGGGAGGGGGAGACCCAGTACTTC. This encodes CSVCGEGETQYF.

Only one count was recorded for this clonotype. A much larger clone sits a single nucleotide away, making a read error possible. This chain uses TRBV14 with TRBJ1-2; no clear D gene. The germline CDR1 and CDR2 sequences are SGHDN and FVKESK. V lost 5 bases and J 2 bases, leaving 12 bases between the germline ends. The CDR3 runs 14 residues. The CDR3, as DNA: TGTGCCAGCAGCTCAAGACGGGTCAACTATGGCTACACCTTC. It translates to CASSSRRVNYGYTF. Full variable domain (rest looked up from reference TRBV14 and TRBJ1-2): EAGVTQFPSHSVIEKGQTVTLRCDPISGHDNLYWYRRVMGKEIKFLLHFVKESKQDESGMPNNRFLAERTGGTYSTLKVQPAELEDSGVYFCASSSRRVNYGYTFGSGTRLTVV.

The table lists this clonotype with a count of one. This chain connects TRBV7-3 to TRBJ1-5; 8 nucleotides line up with TRBD1. Germline V CDR1 and CDR2: SGHTA, FQGTGA. The ends lost 6 bases at V and 1 base at J; junction bases unmatched: 5. This CDR3 is built from 15 residues. As DNA, the CDR3 is TGTGCCAGCAGTTTCAGGACAGGGAGCAATCAGCCCCAGCATTTT. Its protein is CASSFRTGSNQPQHF.

Concerning this clonotype: Sequence at one end of the junction differs from germline and may be a read error. This chain joins TRBV2 and TRBJ1-5; D ambiguous. The CDR3 totals 17 residues. CDR1 SNHLY and CDR2 FYNNEI come from the germline V gene. The CDR3 loop is CAISESGGTHSNQPQHF. The CDR3 coding sequence is TGTGCCATCAGTGAGTCGGGAGGCACCCATAGCAATCAGCCCCAGCATTTT.

This clonotype was recorded at least ten times. The chain links TRBV29-1 to TRBJ2-7, with a possible D match to TRBD2 (6 bases). The CDR3 has 14 residues. V lost 4 bases and J lost 6, with 19 bases in between. Per germline, CDR1 SQVTM and CDR2 ANQGSEA. This CDR3 reads CSVVGLTRPGEQYF. The CDR3 DNA sequence: TGCAGCGTTGTAGGTTTGACTAGGCCAGGCGAGCAGTACTTC.

The V and J genes are TRBV2 and TRBJ2-7; 10 bases are a match to TRBD2. The CDR3 covers 15 residues. V shed 6 bases and J 2 bases; nucleotides not matched to a gene: 7. Germline CDR1 SNHLY, CDR2 FYNNEI. As DNA, the CDR3 is TGTGCCAGCAGCCCAACTAGCGGGGCCACCTACGAGCAGTACTTC. Translation gives CASSPTSGATYEQYF.

This clonotype was detected many times. The chain combines TRBV24-1 with TRBJ2-5; D gene ambiguous. Germline V gene lookup returns CDR1 KGHDR and CDR2 SFDVKD. V was pared by 3 bases and J by 3 bases, with 4 bases between. This CDR3 is built from 12 residues. The CDR3 is CATSDHEETQYF. The CDR3 nucleotides are TGTGCCACCAGTGATCACGAAGAGACCCAGTACTTC.

J is TRBJ1-1 and V is TRBV6-1; TRBD1 might be the D (5 bases). Trimming removed 8 bases at V and 0 bases at J, with 22 bases between. Germline V gene sequence: CDR1 MNHNS, CDR2 SASEGT. The CDR3 has 17 residues. Here the CDR3 reads CASVDAGGLTMNTEAFF. The CDR3 DNA reads TGTGCCAGCGTTGACGCGGGGGGGTTAACAATGAACACTGAAGCTTTCTTT.

The chain couples TRBV9 to TRBJ1-2, with 7 bases fitting TRBD1. Germline CDR1 reads SGDLS; CDR2 reads YYNGEE. The CDR3 totals 14 residues. With V trimmed by 2 bases and J by 4 bases, 5 bases remained unmatched. CDR3 region: CASSVGDRVYGYTF. The CDR3 nucleotides are TGTGCCAGCAGCGTTGGAGACAGGGTCTATGGCTACACCTTC.

A single count supports this clonotype. The chain combines TRBV12-3 or TRBV12-4 with TRBJ1-5; D may be TRBD1 (5 bases). V lost 4 bases and J 10 bases, leaving 14 bases between the germline ends. The CDR3 covers 13 residues. CDR3 sequence: CASSYGTSGPQHF. The CDR3 DNA sequence: TGTGCCAGCAGTTATGGGACTAGTGGACCCCAGCATTTT.

The chain is built from TRBV19 and TRBJ2-7; D tentatively fits TRBD1 or TRBD2 (5 bases each). The V gene lost 3 bases and the J gene lost 3 bases, with 12 bases spanning the gap. The CDR3 totals 14 residues. In germline, CDR1 is LNHDA, CDR2 SQIVND (reference sequence). For the CDR3, the DNA is TGTGCCAGTAGTATGTGGGGGAAAGACTACGAGCAGTACTTC. Translating it yields CASSMWGKDYEQYF.

As concerns this clonotype: Possible read error: a much larger clone is one base away. V usage is TRBV29-1 and J usage is TRBJ2-7; weak D call: TRBD1 (5 bases). The CDR3 has 11 amino acids. Germline V gene sequence: CDR1 SQVTM, CDR2 ANQGSEA. V gave up 4 bases and J gave up 4 bases, with 8 bases separating them. Here the CDR3 reads CSVGTPYEQYF. CDR3 in DNA: TGCAGCGTTGGGACACCATACGAGCAGTACTTC.

This clonotype has at least ten counts. The J gene is TRBJ1-2, the V gene TRBV15; 9 positions agree with TRBD1. J gave up 6 bases and V 3 bases, and 14 bases lay outside the gene matches. CDR1 LNHNV and CDR2 YYDKDF come from the germline V gene (reference sequence). CDR3 size: 17 residues. The CDR3 here is CATSSEVGRGQGNGYTF. For the CDR3, the DNA is TGTGCCACCAGCAGTGAGGTCGGGCGGGGACAGGGTAATGGCTACACCTTC.

V usage is TRBV5-1 and J usage is TRBJ1-1, with TRBD1 identical over 9 bases. The germline V gene encodes CDR1 SGHRS and CDR2 YFSETQ. V shed 4 bases, J shed 2 bases, and the junction held 6 bases outside the gene matches. CDR3 length: 15 residues. CDR3 sequence reads: CASSLRTGVNTEAFF. The CDR3, as DNA: TGCGCCAGCAGCCTCAGGACAGGGGTAAACACTGAAGCTTTCTTT.

The genes are TRBV7-8 and TRBJ2-7; perhaps TRBD2 as D (6 bases). The V end lost 8 bases, the J end lost 1 base, and 15 bases lay between the germline ends. Germline CDR1 and CDR2: SGHVS and FQNEAQ. The CDR3 is 14 amino acids. This CDR3 reads CASGYTGESYEQYF. CDR3 bases: TGTGCCAGCGGTTACACGGGAGAATCCTACGAGCAGTACTTC.

Many counts were recorded for this clonotype. The V call is TRBV25-1, the J call TRBJ2-7; no clear D gene. The CDR3 extends over 13 amino acids. Per the germline V gene, CDR1 is MGHDK and CDR2 is SYGVNS. V was clipped by 3 bases and J by 2 bases, with 8 bases between them. CDR3 DNA: TGTGCCAGCAGTGAGGCCAGCACCTACGAGCAGTACTTC. This codes for CASSEASTYEQYF.

This clonotype was seen a handful of times. The chain combines TRBV28 with TRBJ1-4; tentatively, D is TRBD1 (6 bases). The length of the CDR3 is 13 residues. V lost 4 bases to trimming and J lost 7 bases, with 10 bases between them. Germline V gene data show CDR1 as MDHEN and CDR2 as SYDVKM. DNA of the CDR3: TGTGCCAGCAGTTCATACAGGGTTGAAAAACTGTTTTTT. The encoded protein is CASSSYRVEKLFF.

This clonotype has only a few counts. The J gene is TRBJ1-6, the V gene TRBV4-1; D uncertain. The CDR3 runs to 14 residues. V lost 0 bases and J 10 bases, leaving 10 bases between the germline ends. CDR1 and CDR2 from the germline V gene are MGHRA and YSYEKL. The chain's CDR3 is CASSQEGVNSPLHF. CDR3 DNA: TGCGCCAGCAGCCAAGAAGGAGTCAACTCACCCCTCCACTTT.

The chain employs TRBV25-1 and TRBJ2-7; the match to TRBD1 covers 7 bases. The CDR3 consists of 15 residues. The V and J ends lost 6 bases and 5 bases, in that order; junction bases with no gene match: 13. Germline V gives CDR1 MGHDK, CDR2 SYGVNS. The CDR3 DNA reads TGTGCCAGCAGCGCCAAAAGGTTCGACAGGGACGAGCAGTACTTC. It yields the protein CASSAKRFDRDEQYF.

The rearrangement joins TRBV2 to TRBJ1-1; D perhaps matches TRBD1 (5 bases). The germline V gene has CDR1 SNHLY and CDR2 FYNNEI. The CDR3 has 15 residues. Deletions cut 6 bases from V and 4 bases from J, with 18 bases between. CDR3 residues: CASRGDDGDGTEAFF. The CDR3 DNA sequence: TGTGCCAGCAGGGGAGACGATGGGGACGGCACTGAAGCTTTCTTT.

Turning to this clonotype: Germline is not matched at one junction end, which may reflect a read error. The chain recombines TRBV2 with TRBJ1-1; no clear D. The CDR3 loop spans 12 amino acids. Germline V gene data show CDR1 as SNHLY and CDR2 as FYNNEI. DNA for the CDR3: TGTACCAGCATTAGAGCGAACACTGAAGCTTTCTTT. Its protein product is CTSIRANTEAFF.

This clonotype showed up many times. This chain links TRBV5-1 with TRBJ1-1, with 11 nucleotides matching TRBD1. V lost 3 bases, J lost 4 bases, and 2 bases stayed unmatched. The CDR3 length is 14 residues. The V gene's germline CDR1 is SGHRS and CDR2 YFSETQ. The CDR3 here is CASSSGQGGTEAFF. Written as DNA, the CDR3 is TGCGCCAGCAGCTCGGGACAGGGGGGCACTGAAGCTTTCTTT. Together with reference TRBV5-1 and TRBJ1-1, the CDR3 gives the full variable domain: KAGVTQTPRYLIKTRGQQVTLSCSPISGHRSVSWYQQTPGQGLQFLFEYFSETQRNKGNFPGRFSGRQFSNSRSEMNVSTLELGDSALYLCASSSGQGGTEAFFGQGTRLTVV.

This clonotype appeared many times. J is TRBJ1-5 and V is TRBV7-9; possibly TRBD1 for D (5 bases). The CDR3 runs 14 residues. Per germline, CDR1 SEHNR and CDR2 FQNEAQ (reference sequence). V was shortened by 6 bases and J by 4 bases, with 13 bases between the two germline ends. The CDR3 region has the DNA TGTGCCAGCAGTTTGCCGGGACTTAATCAGCCCCAGCATTTT. This translates into CASSLPGLNQPQHF. Using reference TRBV7-9 and TRBJ1-5 for the parts outside the CDR3, the full variable domain is DTGVSQNPRHKITKRGQNVTFRCDPISEHNRLYWYRQTLGQGPEFLTYFQNEAQLEKSRLLSDRFSAERPKGSFSTLEIQRTEQGDSAMYLCASSLPGLNQPQHFGDGTRLSIL.

V and J are TRBV29-1 and TRBJ1-3, with D unresolved. CDR1 is SQVTM, CDR2 ANQGSEA, per germline. The CDR3 length is 9 residues. The V end lost 3 bases, the J end lost 10 bases, and 4 bases lay between the germline ends. This chain's CDR3 is CSVEETIYF. The DNA for the CDR3 is TGCAGCGTTGAGGAGACCATATATTTT.

This clonotype was counted ten times or more. The chain joins TRBV7-9 to TRBJ2-5; D gene unclear. Looked up from germline, CDR1 is SEHNR and CDR2 is FQNEAQ (reference sequence). Trimming pared 2 bases from V and 5 bases from J, leaving 6 bases between. This CDR3 comprises 12 residues. DNA for the CDR3: TGTGCCAGCAGCTTAATGGGGGAGACCCAGTACTTC. Its translation is CASSLMGETQYF.